The 32 T cell receptor beta chains below come from one sample, sequenced in a study of blood T cell repertoires in COVID-19. The assay was immunoSEQ multiplex PCR, and TCRdb's table has in-frame clones only and misses some. The table includes around 64,000 clones, approximately 90% detected once. The sample was peripheral blood. Receptor source: a human donor in a cohort sampled during active COVID-19.

The V call is TRBV2, the J call TRBJ2-3, with 7 nucleotides matching TRBD1. The V segment lost 7 bases and the J segment 4 bases; nucleotides outside the gene matches: 5. The germline CDR1 and CDR2 sequences are SNHLY and FYNNEI. This CDR3 has 13 residues. The CDR3 here is CASKTGYADTQYF. The DNA of the CDR3 is TGTGCCAGCAAGACAGGGTATGCAGATACGCAGTATTTT.

V and J are TRBV27 and TRBJ2-1; TRBD2 aligns across 11 bases. Germline assignment: CDR1 MNHEY and CDR2 SMNVEV (reference sequence). Losses at the gene ends were 7 bases for V and 8 bases for J; bases not matched to a gene: 10. CDR3 size: 15 residues. In nucleotides, the CDR3 is TGTGCCAGCAAACTACTAGCGGGAGCGAGAGATGAGCAGTTCTTC. This translates into CASKLLAGARDEQFF.

The chain employs TRBV3-1 (or the pseudogene TRBV3-2) and TRBJ2-7; D is possibly TRBD1 (5 bases). The V end lost 4 bases, the J end lost 2 bases, and 18 bases lay between the germline ends. This CDR3 spans 16 amino acids. Germline V gene data show CDR1 as LGHDT and CDR2 as YNNKEL (reference sequence). The CDR3 coding sequence is TGTGCCAGCAGCCCCTTTTTGGGGCTAAGGGCCTACGAGCAGTACTTC. Encoded protein: CASSPFLGLRAYEQYF.

The gene calls are TRBV5-5 and TRBJ2-2; the match to TRBD2 covers 7 bases. The CDR3 runs to 14 residues. V was clipped by 1 base and J by 4 bases; unmatched bases: 1. Germline CDR1 SGHKS, CDR2 YYEKEE (reference sequence). Here the CDR3 reads CASSLTGGTGELFF. The DNA for the CDR3 is TGTGCCAGCAGCTTGACGGGGGGCACCGGGGAGCTGTTTTTT.

This clone was counted a single time. The chain employs TRBV5-1 and TRBJ2-3; TRBD2 agrees at 7 bases. The CDR3 is 15 amino acids. Germline V CDR1 and CDR2: SGHRS, YFSETQ. The ends lost 2 bases at V and 2 bases at J; junction bases unmatched: 5. CDR3 sequence reads: CASSLPSGTTDTQYF. In DNA form, the CDR3 reads TGCGCCAGCAGCTTACCGAGCGGGACCACAGATACGCAGTATTTT.

This clone was counted a single time. This sequence joins TRBV11-3 and TRBJ2-1; 9 nucleotides agree with TRBD2. The germline V gene encodes CDR1 SGHNT and CDR2 YENEEA. The CDR3 consists of 14 residues. After removal of 8 bases from V and 7 bases from J, the junction contained 9 bases not matched to a gene. The CDR3: CASQAGGYVNEQFF. CDR3 nucleotide sequence: TGTGCCAGCCAAGCGGGAGGTTATGTGAATGAGCAGTTCTTC.

This sequence joins TRBV19 and TRBJ2-3, with 8 positions matching TRBD1. Germline CDR1 and CDR2: LNHDA and SQIVND (reference sequence). Trimming at V came to 4 bases and at J to 2 bases, leaving 8 bases not matched to a gene. This CDR3 region has 16 residues. CDR3 protein: CASSRTGSGFTDTQYF. The DNA of the CDR3 is TGTGCCAGTAGTAGGACAGGGTCGGGGTTCACAGATACGCAGTATTTT. The full variable domain, rest sourced from reference TRBV19 and TRBJ2-3, is DGGITQSPKYLFRKEGQNVTLSCEQNLNHDAMYWYRQDPGQGLRLIYYSQIVNDFQKGDIAEGYSVSREKKESFPLTVTSAQKNPTAFYLCASSRTGSGFTDTQYFGPGTRLTVL.

This clone has just one count. The chain combines TRBV5-1 with TRBJ2-3, with 8 bases lining up with TRBD1. Germline loops: CDR1 SGHRS, CDR2 YFSETQ. Losses at the gene ends were 2 bases for V and 0 bases for J; bases not matched to a gene: 2. The CDR3 runs to 15 residues. The CDR3 loop is CASSFGQGSTDTQYF. The DNA of the CDR3 is TGCGCCAGCAGCTTTGGACAGGGAAGCACAGATACGCAGTATTTT.

This clone appeared a single time. The genes are TRBV7-3 and TRBJ2-7; D may be TRBD2 (5 bases). The V end lost 5 bases, the J end lost 5 bases, and 16 bases lay between the germline ends. This CDR3 is 14 amino acids long. The germline V gene encodes CDR1 SGHTA and CDR2 FQGTGA. The CDR3 bases are TGTGCCAGCAGCCCAGATACGGGGTTTAACGAGCAGTACTTC. Residues: CASSPDTGFNEQYF.

This clone was observed once. The chain links TRBV7-3 to TRBJ2-2, with D tentatively TRBD2 (6 bases). V was pared by 10 bases and J by 7 bases, with 13 bases between. This CDR3 is 12 amino acids long. Germline assignment: CDR1 SGHTA and CDR2 FQGTGA. CDR3 region: CAIGGPGGELFF. As DNA, the CDR3 is TGTGCCATCGGAGGGCCTGGCGGGGAGCTGTTTTTT.

The V call is TRBV7-2, the J call TRBJ2-5, with D possibly matching TRBD1 (6 bases). The CDR3 loop spans 15 amino acids. Germline lookup yields CDR1 SGHTA and CDR2 FQGNSA. V was pared by 7 bases and J by 9 bases, with 24 bases between. The CDR3 loop reads CASILNRDPGGSQYF. The CDR3 DNA is TGTGCCAGCATCCTAAACAGGGATCCGGGTGGGTCCCAGTACTTC.

The V call is TRBV6-5, the J call TRBJ1-1; D unresolved. V dropped 6 bases and J dropped 0 bases, with 11 bases sitting between them. The CDR3 covers 14 residues. Germline lookup yields CDR1 MNHEY and CDR2 SVGAGI. The CDR3 spells CASSPVPLNTEAFF. CDR3 nucleotide sequence: TGTGCCAGCAGCCCGGTTCCTTTGAACACTGAAGCTTTCTTT.

The chain couples TRBV11-2 to TRBJ2-5; D is unclear. Germline lookup yields CDR1 SGHAT and CDR2 FQNNGV. The CDR3 sequence is 11 residues long. The V and J ends lost 5 bases and 3 bases respectively, with 4 bases between them. The CDR3 protein is CASSPKETQYF. The CDR3 nucleotides read TGTGCCAGCAGCCCTAAAGAGACCCAGTACTTC. The variable domain in full, with the rest retrieved from reference TRBV11-2 and TRBJ2-5, is EAGVAQSPRYKIIEKRQSVAFWCNPISGHATLYWYQQILGQGPKLLIQFQNNGVVDDSQLPKDRFSAERLKGVDSTLKIQPAKLEDSAVYLCASSPKETQYFGPGTRLLVL.

The chain is built from TRBV7-2 and TRBJ1-3, with 8 bases aligning to TRBD1. Germline-derived CDR1 and CDR2 are SGHTA and FQGNSA. Trimming took 5 bases from V and 2 from J; bases not matched to a gene: 5. The length of the CDR3 is 15 residues. The CDR3 spells CASSSGQGAGNTIYF. The CDR3 bases are TGTGCCAGCAGCAGTGGACAGGGAGCTGGAAACACCATATATTTT.

The CDR3 DNA reads as TGTGCCAGCAGCCAAGGCCGAGCCTCCGAGCAGTTCTTC. Protein product: CASSQGRASEQFF. This rearrangement joins TRBV3-1 (or the pseudogene TRBV3-2) to TRBJ2-1; D not resolved. V lost 1 base and J 10 bases, leaving 11 bases between the germline ends. The CDR3 loop spans 13 amino acids. CDR1 and CDR2 from the germline V gene are LGHDT and YNNKEL (reference sequence).

This clone occurred once. The chain couples TRBV9 to TRBJ2-5, with 8 bases that match TRBD2. Germline lookup yields CDR1 SGDLS and CDR2 YYNGEE. The J segment lost 4 bases and the V segment lost 6 bases, leaving 5 bases of the junction unmatched. This CDR3 is built from 13 residues. CDR3 sequence reads: CASTGGRSETQYF. The CDR3 DNA sequence: TGTGCCAGCACGGGCGGGAGGTCAGAGACCCAGTACTTC.

This chain uses TRBV19 with TRBJ2-1; TRBD1 agrees at 7 bases. The V gene end was trimmed by 1 base and the J gene end by 4 bases; junction bases not matched to a gene: 7. This CDR3 has 16 amino acids. The germline V gene has CDR1 LNHDA and CDR2 SQIVND (reference sequence). The CDR3 sequence is CASSIASGTAYNEQFF. The CDR3 DNA follows: TGTGCCAGTAGTATAGCATCCGGGACAGCTTACAATGAGCAGTTCTTC. Using reference TRBV19 and TRBJ2-1 for the parts outside the CDR3, the full variable domain is DGGITQSPKYLFRKEGQNVTLSCEQNLNHDAMYWYRQDPGQGLRLIYYSQIVNDFQKGDIAEGYSVSREKKESFPLTVTSAQKNPTAFYLCASSIASGTAYNEQFFGPGTRLTVL.

The gene calls are TRBV19 and TRBJ1-5, with D possibly TRBD1 on 6 matching bases. The CDR3 is 14 residues long. Between the trimmed V and J ends, which lost 5 bases and 4 bases, there was a span of 12 bases. CDR1 and CDR2 (germline): LNHDA, SQIVND (reference sequence). In DNA, the CDR3 is TGTGCCAGTAGTGCCTCCAGGGGAAATCAGCCCCAGCATTTT. This gives the protein CASSASRGNQPQHF.

The V call is TRBV24-1, the J call TRBJ2-1, with TRBD2 as a possible D gene (6 bases). The V and J ends lost 3 bases and 9 bases respectively, with 11 bases between them. The germline CDR1 and CDR2 sequences are KGHDR and SFDVKD. The CDR3 consists of 13 residues. CDR3 sequence reads: CATSDPGTSEQFF. The CDR3 region has the DNA TGTGCCACCAGTGATCCCGGGACTTCTGAGCAGTTCTTC.

As regards this clone: The same CDR3 is also encoded by other DNA sequences in this sample. V and J are TRBV27 and TRBJ1-2, with TRBD1 as a possible D gene (5 bases). The length of the CDR3 is 15 residues. V was pared by 3 bases and J by 0 bases, with 11 bases between. Germline values: CDR1 MNHEY, CDR2 SMNVEV (reference sequence). In nucleotides, the CDR3 is TGTGCCAGCAGTTTTACGACAGCTTCTAACTATGGCTACACCTTC. Amino acids: CASSFTTASNYGYTF.

V and J are TRBV4-3 and TRBJ2-7; 11 nucleotides agree with TRBD1. CDR3 length equals 15 residues. Germline V gene lookup returns CDR1 LGHNA and CDR2 YSLEER. Trimming cost V 1 base and J 5 bases; bases outside gene matches: 4. The CDR3 is CASSQAGTGGDEQYF. The CDR3 DNA is TGCGCCAGCAGCCAAGCGGGGACAGGGGGGGACGAGCAGTACTTC.

V usage is TRBV25-1 and J usage is TRBJ2-1; 8 bases align to TRBD1. The trim removed 4 bases at V and 2 bases at J, leaving 4 bases unmatched. The CDR3 loop spans 15 amino acids. Looked up from germline, CDR1 is MGHDK and CDR2 is SYGVNS. Here the CDR3 DNA reads TGTGCCAGCAGTGTACCGACAGGGGCCTACAATGAGCAGTTCTTC. It specifies CASSVPTGAYNEQFF.

This chain uses TRBV7-9 with TRBJ1-3, with D possibly TRBD1 on 5 matching bases. Deletions cut 5 bases from V and 5 bases from J, with 16 bases between. CDR1 is SEHNR and CDR2 is FQNEAQ in the germline V gene (reference sequence). The CDR3 is made up of 15 amino acids. The CDR3 nucleotides are TGTGCCAGCAGCCCCCGACAGTCGGCTAGAAACACCATATATTTT. It yields the protein CASSPRQSARNTIYF.

The chain couples TRBV28 to TRBJ2-7; 8 bases agree with TRBD2. V was pared by 5 bases and J by 0 bases, with 3 bases of the junction left unmatched. The CDR3 has 14 residues. Germline values: CDR1 MDHEN, CDR2 SYDVKM. CDR3 nucleotide sequence: TGTGCCAGCAGTCACGGGACTAGCTCCTACGAGCAGTACTTC. It translates to CASSHGTSSYEQYF. Combining the CDR3 with reference TRBV28 and TRBJ2-7 gives the whole variable domain DVKVTQSSRYLVKRTGEKVFLECVQDMDHENMFWYRQDPGLGLRLIYFSYDVKMKEKGDIPEGYSVSREKKERFSLILESASTNQTSMYLCASSHGTSSYEQYFGPGTRLTVT.

The chain carries TRBV7-2 and TRBJ2-3, with D maybe TRBD1 (6 bases). The germline V and J ends were trimmed by 0 bases and 4 bases, with 11 bases remaining between them. This CDR3 region has 15 residues. Germline V gene lookup returns CDR1 SGHTA and CDR2 FQGNSA. The CDR3 DNA reads TGTGCCAGCAGCTTAGCCCCAGGGGTCGCAGATACGCAGTATTTT. Translated: CASSLAPGVADTQYF. Together with reference TRBV7-2 and TRBJ2-3, the CDR3 gives the full variable domain: GAGVSQSPSNKVTEKGKDVELRCDPISGHTALYWYRQSLGQGLEFLIYFQGNSAPDKSGLPSDRFSAERTGGSVSTLTIQRTQQEDSAVYLCASSLAPGVADTQYFGPGTRLTVL.

V is TRBV5-4 and J is TRBJ2-5; 8 bases are shared with TRBD2. The J segment lost 5 bases and the V segment lost 1 base, leaving 7 bases of the junction unmatched. The germline V gene has CDR1 SGHNT and CDR2 YYREEE (reference sequence). The CDR3 has 15 amino acids. CDR3 DNA: TGTGCCAGCAGCTTGAGGAGCGGGAGTACTGAGACCCAGTACTTC. Its translation: CASSLRSGSTETQYF. Supplemented by reference TRBV5-4 and TRBJ2-5, the full variable domain reads ETGVTQSPTHLIKTRGQQVTLRCSSQSGHNTVSWYQQALGQGPQFIFQYYREEENGRGNFPPRFSGLQFPNYSSELNVNALELDDSALYLCASSLRSGSTETQYFGPGTRLLVL.

This chain uses TRBV10-2 with TRBJ2-7, with a possible D match to TRBD2 (6 bases). The V gene's germline CDR1 is WSHSY and CDR2 SAAADI. CDR3 size: 18 residues. V was pared by 0 bases and J by 2 bases, with 20 bases between. This CDR3 reads CASSESTVRSSVTYEQYF. The CDR3 nucleotides are TGCGCCAGCAGTGAGTCAACGGTTAGGTCTAGCGTAACCTACGAGCAGTACTTC.

V usage is TRBV28 and J usage is TRBJ2-1, with 10 positions matching TRBD2. Per the germline V gene, CDR1 is MDHEN and CDR2 is SYDVKM. Losses at the gene ends were 4 bases for V and 0 bases for J; bases not matched to a gene: 18. The CDR3 loop spans 21 amino acids. CDR3 sequence: CASSSQNMSGTSVSSYNEQFF. CDR3 coding DNA: TGTGCCAGCAGTTCTCAAAACATGTCGGGGACTAGCGTGAGCTCCTACAATGAGCAGTTCTTC.

The table lists this clone with a count of one. The V gene is TRBV6-5, the J gene TRBJ1-1, with 9 positions matching TRBD1. V lost 5 bases, J lost 4 bases, and 5 bases stayed unmatched. The CDR3 contains 14 residues. The germline V gene has CDR1 MNHEY and CDR2 SVGAGI. The CDR3, as DNA: TGTGCCAGCAGTAGGGACAGGGATGTCACTGAAGCTTTCTTT. This gives the protein CASSRDRDVTEAFF.

This clone has only one observation. The genes are TRBV11-2 and TRBJ2-1; 11 bases agree with TRBD1. The CDR3 covers 15 residues. V lost 4 bases, J lost 12 bases, and 11 bases stayed unmatched. Germline V CDR1 and CDR2: SGHAT, FQNNGV. CDR3 region: CASSWTGGYEEGQFF. For the CDR3, the DNA is TGTGCCAGCAGCTGGACAGGGGGCTATGAAGAGGGGCAGTTCTTC.

The chain uses TRBV7-9 and TRBJ2-5, with a weak D call TRBD2 (6 bases). This CDR3 is built from 18 residues. Trimming took off 1 base at V and 2 bases at J, with 20 bases between the two ends. CDR1 is SEHNR and CDR2 is FQNEAQ in the germline V gene (reference sequence). The CDR3 is CASSLGMTALEGQETQYF. DNA of the CDR3: TGTGCCAGCAGCTTAGGAATGACAGCCCTGGAGGGACAAGAGACCCAGTACTTC. Drawing the rest from reference TRBV7-9 and TRBJ2-5, the complete variable domain is DTGVSQNPRHKITKRGQNVTFRCDPISEHNRLYWYRQTLGQGPEFLTYFQNEAQLEKSRLLSDRFSAERPKGSFSTLEIQRTEQGDSAMYLCASSLGMTALEGQETQYFGPGTRLLVL.

The chain combines TRBV19 with TRBJ1-2; D gene unclear. The CDR3 runs 16 residues. The V and J ends lost 5 bases and 4 bases respectively, with 20 bases between them. Germline V lookup: CDR1 LNHDA, CDR2 SQIVND (reference sequence). The DNA of the CDR3 is TGTGCCAGTAGTCCTCACGCGATAAGACGGGTCTATGGCTACACCTTC. Encoded protein: CASSPHAIRRVYGYTF.